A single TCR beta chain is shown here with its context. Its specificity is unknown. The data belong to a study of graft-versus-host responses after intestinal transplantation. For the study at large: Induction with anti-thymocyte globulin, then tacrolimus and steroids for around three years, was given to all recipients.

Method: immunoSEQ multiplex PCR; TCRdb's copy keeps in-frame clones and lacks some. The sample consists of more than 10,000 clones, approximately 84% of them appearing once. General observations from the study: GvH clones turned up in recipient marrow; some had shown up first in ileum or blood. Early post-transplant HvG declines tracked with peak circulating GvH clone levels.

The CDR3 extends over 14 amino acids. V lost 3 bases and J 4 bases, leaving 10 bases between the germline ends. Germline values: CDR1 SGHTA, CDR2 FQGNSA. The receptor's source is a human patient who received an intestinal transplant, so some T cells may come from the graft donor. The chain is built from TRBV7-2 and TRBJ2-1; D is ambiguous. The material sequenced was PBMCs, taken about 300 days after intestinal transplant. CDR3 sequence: CASSLHGGYNEQFF. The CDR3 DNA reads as TGTGCCAGCAGCTTGCATGGTGGGTACAATGAGCAGTTCTTC.